These 6 T cell receptor beta chains share one sample of origin, sequenced in a study of CD8+ T cells in alopecia areata. The sequencing template was cDNA reverse transcribed from extracted RNA. Sequencing was performed with immunoSEQ multiplex PCR; in TCRdb, only in-frame clones are kept and a portion is missing. This sample has more than 200,000 clones, with around 67% found just once. This specimen was CD4+ T cells sorted from blood, taken at week 0. These receptors all stem from a human donor with alopecia areata.

This clone is a singleton in its sample. This sequence joins TRBV2 and TRBJ1-6; 8 nucleotides line up with TRBD1. The CDR3 is made up of 14 amino acids. The J segment lost 11 bases and the V segment lost 6 bases, leaving 9 bases of the junction unmatched. Per the germline V gene, CDR1 is SNHLY and CDR2 is FYNNEI. CDR3 sequence: CASRSDRGTAPLHF. The CDR3, as DNA: TGTGCCAGCAGAAGCGACAGGGGCACGGCACCCCTCCACTTT.

The rearrangement uses TRBV30 and TRBJ1-1; unclear D gene. V was pared by 3 bases and J by 9 bases, with 11 bases between. Germline loops: CDR1 GTSNPN, CDR2 SVGIG (reference sequence). CDR3 length: 11 residues. The DNA of the CDR3 is TGTGCCTGGAGCCACCGGGGTCAAGCTTTCTTT. Encoded protein: CAWSHRGQAFF.

This clone was recorded only once. This sequence joins TRBV9 and TRBJ1-1; D gene unclear. Germline V gene data show CDR1 as SGDLS and CDR2 as YYNGEE. V was pared by 5 bases and J by 10 bases, with 15 bases between. The CDR3 covers 12 residues. CDR3: CASSGDGVGAFF. CDR3 DNA: TGTGCCAGCAGTGGTGACGGGGTCGGAGCTTTCTTT.

The V call is TRBV7-2, the J call TRBJ2-3; 9 bases agree with TRBD1. CDR3 length: 15 residues. Germline V gene sequence: CDR1 SGHTA, CDR2 FQGNSA. Trimming removed 7 bases from V and 3 bases from J; junction bases left unmatched: 8. The CDR3 protein is CASTKDRGYTDTQYF. The CDR3 coding sequence is TGTGCCAGCACCAAGGACAGGGGTTATACAGATACGCAGTATTTT.

This clone has only one observation. The CDR3 is CASSWSTNYGYTF. Written as DNA, the CDR3 is TGTGCCAGCAGTTGGAGCACTAACTATGGCTACACCTTC. The V gene is TRBV6-5, the J gene TRBJ1-2, with D uncertain. The V end was cut by 4 bases, the J end by 0 bases, with 6 bases between. Looked up from germline, CDR1 is MNHEY and CDR2 is SVGAGI. The length of the CDR3 is 13 residues.

This clone was found a few times. The chain joins TRBV6-1 to TRBJ2-1, with a weak D call TRBD1 (6 bases). V was pared by 1 base and J by 1 base, with 11 bases between. The CDR3 loop spans 16 amino acids. The germline V gene has CDR1 MNHNS and CDR2 SASEGT. The CDR3 bases are TGTGCCAGCAGTGAAGAGCTCGGACAGTCCTACAATGAGCAGTTCTTC. It encodes CASSEELGQSYNEQFF.